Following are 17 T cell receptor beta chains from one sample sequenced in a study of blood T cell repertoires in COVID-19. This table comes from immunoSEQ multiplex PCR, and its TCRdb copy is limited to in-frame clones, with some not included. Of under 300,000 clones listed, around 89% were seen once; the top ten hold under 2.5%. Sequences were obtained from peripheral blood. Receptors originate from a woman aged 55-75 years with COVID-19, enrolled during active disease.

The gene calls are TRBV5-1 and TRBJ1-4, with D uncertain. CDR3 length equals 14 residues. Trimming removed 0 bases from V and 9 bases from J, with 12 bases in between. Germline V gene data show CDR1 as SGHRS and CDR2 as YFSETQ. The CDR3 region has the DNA TGCGCCAGCAGCTTGGAGCTAGAGAAGAAAAAACTGTTTTTT. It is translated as CASSLELEKKKLFF.

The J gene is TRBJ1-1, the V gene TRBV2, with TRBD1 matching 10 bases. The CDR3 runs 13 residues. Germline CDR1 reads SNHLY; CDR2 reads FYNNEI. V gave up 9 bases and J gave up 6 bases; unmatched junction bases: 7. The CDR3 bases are TGTGCCAGTTCCCGGGGACAGGGGTCTGAAGCTTTCTTT. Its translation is CASSRGQGSEAFF.

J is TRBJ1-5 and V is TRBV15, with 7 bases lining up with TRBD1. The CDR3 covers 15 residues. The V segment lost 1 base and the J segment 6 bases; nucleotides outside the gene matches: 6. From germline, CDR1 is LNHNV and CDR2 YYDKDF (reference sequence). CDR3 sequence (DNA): TGTGCCACCAGCAGAGCTACAGGGGCGGGTCAGCCCCAGCATTTT. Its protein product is CATSRATGAGQPQHF.

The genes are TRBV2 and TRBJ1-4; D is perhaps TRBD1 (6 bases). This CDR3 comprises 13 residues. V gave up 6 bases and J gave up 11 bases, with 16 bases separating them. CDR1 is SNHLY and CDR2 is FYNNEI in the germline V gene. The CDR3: CASSDRSVGKLFF. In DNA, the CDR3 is TGTGCCAGCAGCGACAGGTCTGTGGGGAAACTGTTTTTT. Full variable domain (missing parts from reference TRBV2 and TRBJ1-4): EPEVTQTPSHQVTQMGQEVILRCVPISNHLYFYWYRQILGQKVEFLVSFYNNEISEKSEIFDDQFSVERPDGSNFTLKIRSTKLEDSAMYFCASSDRSVGKLFFGSGTQLSVL.

The CDR3 nucleotides read TGTGCCAGCAGCCCCGCTGGGCTAGCGGGGACCGAGCAGTACTTC. As protein: CASSPAGLAGTEQYF. The rearrangement uses TRBV11-1 and TRBJ2-7; 9 nucleotides line up with TRBD2. V dropped 5 bases and J dropped 6; count of bases not matched to a gene: 11. The germline gives CDR1 SGHAT, CDR2 FQDESV (reference sequence). The CDR3 is made up of 15 amino acids.

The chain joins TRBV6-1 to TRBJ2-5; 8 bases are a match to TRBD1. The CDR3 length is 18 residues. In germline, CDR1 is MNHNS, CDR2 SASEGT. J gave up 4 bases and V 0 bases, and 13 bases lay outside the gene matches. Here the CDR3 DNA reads TGTGCCAGCAGTGAAGCGCTGCAGGCAGGGGGCTTGCTAGAGACCCAGTACTTC. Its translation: CASSEALQAGGLLETQYF.

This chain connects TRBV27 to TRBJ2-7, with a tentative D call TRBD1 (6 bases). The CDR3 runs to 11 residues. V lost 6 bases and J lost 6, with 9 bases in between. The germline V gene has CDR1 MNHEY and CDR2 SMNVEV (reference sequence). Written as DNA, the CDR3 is TGTGCCAGCAGACTAGGGGGCGAGCAGTACTTC. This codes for CASRLGGEQYF.

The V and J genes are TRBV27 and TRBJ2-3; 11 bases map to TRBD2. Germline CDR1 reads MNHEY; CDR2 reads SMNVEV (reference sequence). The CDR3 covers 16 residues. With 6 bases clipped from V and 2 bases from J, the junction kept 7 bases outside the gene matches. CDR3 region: CASSLGGLAATDTQYF. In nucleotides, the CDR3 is TGTGCCAGCAGCTTAGGGGGACTAGCGGCCACAGATACGCAGTATTTT.

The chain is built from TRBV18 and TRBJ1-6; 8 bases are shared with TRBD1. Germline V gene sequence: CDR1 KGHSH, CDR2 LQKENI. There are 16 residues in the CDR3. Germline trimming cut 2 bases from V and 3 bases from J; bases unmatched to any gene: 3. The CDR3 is CASSPGTGNYNSPLHF. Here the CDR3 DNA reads TGTGCCAGCTCACCAGGGACAGGAAACTATAATTCACCCCTCCACTTT.

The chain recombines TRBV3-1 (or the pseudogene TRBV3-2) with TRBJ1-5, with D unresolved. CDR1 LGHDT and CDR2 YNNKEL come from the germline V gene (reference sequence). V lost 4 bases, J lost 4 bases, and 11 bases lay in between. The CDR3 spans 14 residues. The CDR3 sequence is CASSPPGGNQPQHF. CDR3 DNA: TGTGCCAGCAGCCCCCCGGGAGGGAATCAGCCCCAGCATTTT.

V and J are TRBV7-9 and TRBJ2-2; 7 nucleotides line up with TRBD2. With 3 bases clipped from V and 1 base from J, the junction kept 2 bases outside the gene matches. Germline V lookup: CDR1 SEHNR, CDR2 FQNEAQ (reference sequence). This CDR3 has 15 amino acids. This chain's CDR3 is CASSFGLENTGELFF. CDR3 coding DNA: TGTGCCAGCAGCTTTGGACTAGAGAACACCGGGGAGCTGTTTTTT.

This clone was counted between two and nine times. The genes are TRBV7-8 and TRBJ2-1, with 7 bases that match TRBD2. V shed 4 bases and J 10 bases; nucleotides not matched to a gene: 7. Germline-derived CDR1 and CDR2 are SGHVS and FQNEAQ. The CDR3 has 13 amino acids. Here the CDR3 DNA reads TGTGCCAGCAGCTACCCCCGGGGGGACGAGCAGTTCTTC. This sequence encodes CASSYPRGDEQFF.

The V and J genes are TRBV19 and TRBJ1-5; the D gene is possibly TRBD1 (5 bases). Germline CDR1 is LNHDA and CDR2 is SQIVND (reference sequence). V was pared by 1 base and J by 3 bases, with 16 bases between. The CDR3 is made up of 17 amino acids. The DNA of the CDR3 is TGTGCCAGTAGTATAGCCTTCGGGGGGAGATCCAATCAGCCCCAGCATTTT. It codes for CASSIAFGGRSNQPQHF. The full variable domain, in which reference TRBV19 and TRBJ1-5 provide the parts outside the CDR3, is DGGITQSPKYLFRKEGQNVTLSCEQNLNHDAMYWYRQDPGQGLRLIYYSQIVNDFQKGDIAEGYSVSREKKESFPLTVTSAQKNPTAFYLCASSIAFGGRSNQPQHFGDGTRLSIL.

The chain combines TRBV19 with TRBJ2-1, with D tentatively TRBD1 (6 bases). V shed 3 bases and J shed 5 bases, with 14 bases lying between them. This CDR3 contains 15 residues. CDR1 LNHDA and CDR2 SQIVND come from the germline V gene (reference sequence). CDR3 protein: CASSIGQGYHNEQFF. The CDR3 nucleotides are TGTGCCAGTAGTATCGGTCAGGGGTATCACAATGAGCAGTTCTTC.

CDR3: CASSDRGLGGYTF. CDR3 bases: TGTGCCAGCAGTGACCGGGGGTTGGGCGGCTACACCTTC. The chain couples TRBV6-4 to TRBJ1-2, with a tentative D call TRBD1 (5 bases). CDR3 size: 13 residues. The germline V gene encodes CDR1 MRHNA and CDR2 SNTAGT. V was trimmed by 2 bases and J by 8 bases, leaving 12 bases between them.

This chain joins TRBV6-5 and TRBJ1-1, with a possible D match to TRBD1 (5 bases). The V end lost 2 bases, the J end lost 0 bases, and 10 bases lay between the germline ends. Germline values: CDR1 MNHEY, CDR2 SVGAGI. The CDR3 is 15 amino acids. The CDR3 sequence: CASSYRQGVNTEAFF. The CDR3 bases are TGTGCCAGCAGTTACCGGCAGGGCGTGAACACTGAAGCTTTCTTT.

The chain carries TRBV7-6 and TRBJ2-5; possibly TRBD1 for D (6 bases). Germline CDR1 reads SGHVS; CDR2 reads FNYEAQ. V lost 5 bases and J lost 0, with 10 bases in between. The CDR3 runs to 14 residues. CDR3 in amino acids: CASSLGQNQETQYF. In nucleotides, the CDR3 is TGTGCCAGCAGCCTCGGACAGAACCAAGAGACCCAGTACTTC.